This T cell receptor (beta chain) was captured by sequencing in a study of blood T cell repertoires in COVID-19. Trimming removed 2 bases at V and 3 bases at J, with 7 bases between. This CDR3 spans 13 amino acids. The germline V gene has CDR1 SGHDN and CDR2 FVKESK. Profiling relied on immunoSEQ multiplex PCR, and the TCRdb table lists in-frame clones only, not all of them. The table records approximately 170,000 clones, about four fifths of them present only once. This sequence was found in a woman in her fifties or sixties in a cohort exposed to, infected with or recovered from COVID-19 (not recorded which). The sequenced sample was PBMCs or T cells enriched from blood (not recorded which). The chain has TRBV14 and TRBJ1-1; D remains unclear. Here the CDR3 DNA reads TGTGCCAGCAGCCAAAACGCGGACACTGAAGCTTTCTTT. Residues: CASSQNADTEAFF.